This T cell receptor (beta chain) was identified during a study of cytomegalovirus exposure and HLA in healthy donors (dated by TCRdb to the late 2010s). Background for the entire study: An earlier analysis of approximately 640 of the donors reported 250 to 300 Gb of sequence data and around 110 million unique TCR beta sequences from some 180 million T cells. An earlier analysis of around 640 of the donors used high-throughput TCR beta sequencing to judge whether each TCR beta V gene segment behaved as functional or pseudogenic. Rather than using new phenotypic data, the later analysis identified candidate immune exposures from TCR beta sequences and from how often those sequences occurred across donors. The study aimed to test whether cataloging public T cell receptors could reveal signatures of past pathogen exposure. Four or five DR-DQ haplotypes were handled as single units for association and clustering, since linkage in the cohort was strong. In a later genetic analysis, genome-wide SNP genotypes for about 55% of the roughly 670 donors were used, and that subset was treated as a discovery cohort. In a later analysis, previously published TCR beta repertoires from 666 donors were re-analyzed and high-resolution HLA genotyping was added so that TCR occurrence patterns could be studied. All discovery cohort repertoires had been generated on a single sequencing platform. The T cell repertoires of 666 subjects were profiled by immunosequencing and related to cytomegalovirus serostatus. The study combined high-throughput TCR immunosequencing, statistical association of individual TCRs with disease status, and machine learning to predict cytomegalovirus infection status. The number of donors typed differed by locus, with about 629-640 for A, B, C, DRB1 and DQB1, 522 for DQA1, some 570 for DPA1, and 450 to 480 for DPB1. The genetic ancestry cluster associated with self-reported Caucasian donors included roughly 84% of the 398 genotyped donors. Class I and class II HLA loci were covered by the typing at four-digit resolution. Alongside the repertoire data, information on donor age, sex, ethnicity and CMV serostatus was compiled. Across approximately 400 genotyped donors of the cohort, an average of roughly 250,000 unique TCR beta nucleotide sequences per donor were sequenced, and around 20% of those sequences were non-productive. In addition to the first cohort of 666 subjects, a separate validation cohort of 120 different subjects was used. About 330 gigabases of sequencing data and roughly 80 million unique TCR sequences made up an early release that covered 500 to 650 HLA-typed donors.

V drops 4 bases and J drops 7 bases, leaving 17 bases in between. Taken from the germline V gene (reference sequence), the CDR1 and CDR2 loops are GTSNPN and SVGIG. From the cysteine through the phenylalanine, the CDR3 covers 14 amino acids. Of the read, only the CDR3 DNA is kept; its 42 bases are in frame from base 1. A remark on this clone: The antigen it binds to is not known. Base qualities are not at hand, and no much larger clone is one base apart.

The protocol used for the library was the immunoSEQ multiplex PCR assay. For the multiplex PCR, a mixture combining 60 forward primers for TCR Vbeta segments and 13 reverse primers for TCR Jbeta segments was used. The CDR3 region of rearranged TCR beta genes was amplified from genomic DNA by a multiplex PCR assay. The Illumina HiSeq System was used to sequence the amplified TCR beta libraries as 87-base-pair reads. As for the authors' bioinformatics: In a later analysis, tens of millions of unique TCR beta chains were counted across the 500 to 850 repertoires, and approximately 11 million of these chains were shared by at least two donors. Raw reads were error-corrected and collapsed into unique sequences with a nearest-neighbor algorithm that merged closely related sequences to remove PCR and sequencing errors. To assign V, D and J gene segments, CDR3 sequences were aligned to IMGT reference sequences. Each retained sequence needed at least a six-nucleotide match to both a V gene segment and a J gene segment. Rearrangements were classified as productive when the CDR3 lacked stop codons and remained in frame with V and J, and all other rearrangements were classified as non-productive. Following IMGT convention, CDR3 was defined as the stretch from the second conserved V-encoded cysteine up to the conserved J-encoded phenylalanine. In an earlier analysis of approximately 500 of the donors, sequences lacking an unambiguous match to a single V gene segment were excluded. An earlier analysis of fewer than 750 of the donors called V segments functional above 56.7% productive rearrangements and segregating when the between-donor standard deviation exceeded 5%. A statistical classification framework was built to diagnose cytomegalovirus status from the catalog of TCR beta chain sequences. In a later analysis, V and J genes were assigned by comparing TCR nucleotide sequences against IMGT/GENE-DB human TR gene sequences. A later analysis assigned CDR3 sequences and most-parsimonious VDJ recombination scenarios with the TCRdist pipeline. In a later analysis, every TCR beta chain was defined by the combination of its CDR3 amino acid sequence and its V-gene family, and reads without a unique V-gene family were dropped. A later analysis removed 550 to 650 highly shared, low-generation-probability nucleotide sequences to deal with suspected cross-contamination and a sequencing artifact. For each public chain, a later analysis derived a clonal expansion index from normalized ranks of inferred template counts within each repertoire. In a later analysis, generation probabilities were computed using a VDJ recombination model fitted to out-of-frame rearrangements, and the results were checked against IGoR. Hypergeometric tests were used in a later analysis to score TCR-TCR, TCR-HLA and TCR-CMV co-occurrence, with a repertoire-size bias correction applied to the TCR pairs. A later analysis estimated false discovery rates by permuting HLA or CMV assignments 20 times. In a later analysis, co-occurring TCRs were grouped with DBSCAN, and TCRdist sequence similarity was added when clustering was performed within HLA-allele-positive subsets. Repertoires with fewer than 30,000 or more than 120,000 public chains were left out of co-occurrence clustering, as were five repertoires with anomalous nucleotide sharing. TCRdb limited this immuneACCESS table to in-frame rearrangements with V and J called. A share of clones is missing; checked studies link under half to unresolved V genes, and the rest is unexplained. The V and J calls and clone size are taken from that table; D and trimming were inferred from the DNA. The sample table records 100,000 to 150,000 clones; about four fifths of these occur just once. The ten largest clonotypes hold about 12% of the sample.

Overall study outcomes, separate from this receptor: In an earlier analysis of 587 of the donors, most TCR beta V segments appeared in productive rearrangements about 87% or about 30% of the time, broadly matching IMGT annotations. A later analysis found that TCR association rates varied across HLA loci, with DRB1 alleles showing the most associated TCRs and HLA-C alleles the fewest. Specific HLA alleles were associated with 16,951 TCR beta sequences at a false discovery rate of 0.05 in a later analysis. The cohort was sequenced for TCR beta chains only, and without alpha or paired-chain data the features that could be detected were limited. The classifier was reported to diagnose cytomegalovirus status with high specificity and sensitivity in both the original and validation cohorts. A few of the identified cytomegalovirus-associated TCR beta chains were confirmed in vitro to be specific for cytomegalovirus antigens. The presence/absence analyses assumed that sequencing depth was roughly uniform across donors, and that assumption may not be true. Compared with equally common non-associated chains, HLA-associated TCR beta chains in a later analysis were more clonally expanded and had lower generation probabilities. About 17 rarely observed V segments, including chromosome 9 orphons, were excluded from the earlier analysis of several hundred of the donors because counts were too low. Linkage disequilibrium might explain the correlated functional status among segregating V segments, but an unknown experimental factor could not be excluded. According to a later analysis, most CMV-associated TCR beta chains appeared to be HLA-restricted, and the HLA associations seemed to be driven largely by CMV exposure. According to a later genetic analysis, donors in an Asian-associated ancestry cluster had fewer N-insertions in productive TCRs than the approximately 710-donor mean. The study listed 150 to 200 TCR beta chains as associated with cytomegalovirus. When HLA alleles, especially DR and DQ, strongly co-occurred, attributing TCR associations to individual alleles was difficult. An association between a missense DCLRE1C variant and V-gene and J-gene trimming of TCR beta chains was found in a later genetic analysis and replicated in an independent cohort. Because the 87-base-pair reads could not distinguish some IMGT-functional V segments, including TRBV6-2 and TRBV6-3, those segments were excluded. Because HLA typing was missing for some donors at each locus, association tests included only the typed subset. The authors suggested that the approach could potentially be extended to other disease states and immunological phenotypes. A further reported finding was that TCR beta sequences accurately predicted the HLA-A and HLA-B alleles for most subjects in the first cohort. Most TCR sequences were observed very rarely across donors, whereas some public TCRs were present in many individuals. The sequencing pipeline was judged likely to have produced a cluster of highly shared sequence variants as a technical artifact. In a later analysis, several top co-occurrence clusters were reported to appear linked to parvovirus B19, influenza, CMV and Epstein-Barr virus. The only immune exposure information available for the cohort was CMV serostatus.

In total, 600 or so healthy bone marrow donors made up the cohort. At the time of sampling, all cohort members were nominally healthy, though unrecorded immune exposures were likely present. The donor was CMV seropositive and belonged to the group of a few hundred seropositive cohort members. A peripheral blood sample was collected from each donor, and TCR beta sequencing was performed on peripheral blood mononuclear cells. Genomic DNA extraction from the blood cell samples was performed with the Qiagen DNeasy Blood Extraction Kit. The chain is made from TRBV30 and TRBJ1-5; the D gene is possibly TRBD1, with 6 bases matching. The specimen was PBMCs. The sequence was obtained from a woman between 55 and 75 years old in good health and CMV-seropositive. The DNA sequence is given as TGTGCCTGGACCCCCTCGGGGGGGCACCAGCCCCAGCATTTT. Translated, it reads CAWTPSGGHQPQHF.